This TCR beta chain came from a study of blood T cell repertoires in COVID-19 (dated by TCRdb to 2020 to 2022). Background on the whole study: Samples covering the acute and convalescent phases of COVID-19 were provided by collaborators in the United States, Italy and Spain. The prospective study material was composed of cDNA or gDNA derived from T cells, B-cell-depleted T cells, or PBMCs. Deeply sampled blood TCRbeta repertoires from subjects exposed to, actively infected with, or recovered from COVID-19 were included in the dataset. The repertoires were released in a freely available public database intended as a resource for research on the immune response to SARS-CoV-2. Samples came from the ongoing ImmuneRACE study (first 160 participants) plus 1,254 subjects from 6 global collaborators. A de-identified subject ID, COVID-19 status, age in years and sex were almost always included in the sample metadata. HLA class I and class II types, where available, came from metadata supplied by the sample provider rather than from assay-based typing. Here is what the overall study found, with its caveats: The quantity of clinical and demographic metadata differed by source and by participant and was supplied without curation.

V and J are trimmed by 0 bases and 6 bases, and the gene matches miss 8 bases of the junction. CDR1 and CDR2, per the germline V gene, are KGHSH and LQKENI. From the cysteine through the phenylalanine, the CDR3 covers 16 amino acids. The DNA shown is the 48-base CDR3, in frame from base 1. Concerning this clone itself: Its specific antigen is unknown. Per-base qualities were not stored, and no clone one base away is much larger.

Participants in the prospective study were enrolled through a virtual design, were aged about 18 to 90 years, and lived in some 24 United States geographic areas. In the prospective study, participants were assigned to cohorts based on the clinical history participants reported in a screening survey and a study questionnaire. Recovered participants in ImmuneRACE Cohort 3 were defined by two consecutive negative NP/OP PCR tests, clearance by a healthcare professional, or resolution of symptoms. In the prospective study, whole blood, serum and a nasopharyngeal or oropharyngeal swab were collected from each participant by mobile phlebotomists. Prospective study participants could optionally give additional blood draws and questionnaires over an approximately two-month period. Before DNA extraction, blood samples from the prospective study were shipped at room temperature or frozen. TCRbeta CDR3 regions were amplified from genomic DNA using the immunoSEQ Assay, a bias-controlled multiplex PCR. The original methods were these. Within the assay, amplification of reference gene primers was used to estimate how many nucleated cells each sample contained. Sequence reads were collapsed and filtered to measure the absolute abundance of every unique TCRbeta CDR3 rearrangement. For each sample, productive Simpson clonality was calculated as the square root of Simpson's diversity index across productive rearrangements. TCRdb's version of the immuneACCESS table is confined to in-frame rearrangements and falls short of the full clone set. An unresolved V gene accounts for under half of the shortfall where checked; the remainder is of unknown origin. V, J and clone size are those of that table, while D and trimming were read from the DNA. The sample contains about 270,000 clones, 85% to 90% of them found a single time. Roughly a sixth of the sample goes to the ten largest clones.

The sequenced sample consisted of PBMCs or T cells enriched from blood (not recorded which). This sequence was found in a man aged 18 to 29 who had recovered from COVID-19. The V and J genes are TRBV18 and TRBJ2-1; 7 bases in the junction line up with TRBD2. The sequenced DNA: TGTGCCAGCTCACCACCACTAGCGTCCCTATCCAATGAGCAGTTCTTC. This sequence encodes CASSPPLASLSNEQFF.